This TCR beta chain was sequenced during a study of blood T cell repertoires in COVID-19. On the study more broadly: Samples of COVID-19 (acute and convalescent) were obtained from the United States, Italy and Spain. The analysed material was cDNA or gDNA that came from T cells, B-cell-depleted T cells, or PBMCs.

Methods used by the authors: Using reference gene primer amplification, nucleated cell counts were estimated. This table comes from immunoSEQ multiplex PCR, and its TCRdb copy is limited to in-frame clones, with some not included. That table furnishes V, J and clone size, whereas the DNA furnished D and trimming. The sample records some 200,000 clones, about 83% being singletons. Those enrolled in Seattle joined during active infection and were followed longitudinally afterward. Germline CDR1 SGHKS, CDR2 YYEKEE (reference sequence). V was clipped by 0 bases and J by 0 bases, with 9 bases between them. The CDR3 length is 15 residues.

The sequenced material came from peripheral blood. The clonotype was recovered from a woman between 70 and 85 years old with COVID-19, enrolled during active disease. This chain joins TRBV5-5 and TRBJ1-1; the D is unclear. As DNA, the CDR3 is TGTGCCAGCAGCTTGGTGGAGGGTATGAACACTGAAGCTTTCTTT. Its translation: CASSLVEGMNTEAFF.